This is a list of T cell receptor beta chains from one sample in a study of T cells in Graves' hyperthyroidism and ophthalmopathy. TCRdb ran MiXCR on the multiplex PCR reads and lists one entry per CDR3 protein. Of approximately 330,000 distinct CDR3 sequences listed, under 25% are singletons. Sequenced: blood. These receptors all come from a woman aged 50 to 60 with Graves' hyperthyroidism. Each CDR3 is given with its conserved first and last residue. The D gene is left open where the match is weak. Expanded clones get a size class; other rows say once, few or many, or leave the size out.

many | TRBJ2-7 | TRBV7-8 | TRBD1 | CASSPWTGRYEQYF | TGTGCCAGCAGCCCTTGGACAGGCCGCTACGAGCAGTACTTC
. | TRBJ2-4 | TRBV6-1 | . | CASSGAGSNIQYF | TGTGCCAGCAGTGGGGCAGGGAGTAACATTCAGTACTTC
. | TRBJ1-1 | TRBV7-9 | . | CASIPREGLNTEAFF | TGTGCCAGCATCCCAAGAGAGGGTCTGAACACTGAAGCTTTCTTT
. | TRBJ1-4 | TRBV29-1 | . | CSVGQNPTTNEKLFF | TGCAGCGTCGGACAGAACCCCACAACTAATGAAAAACTGTTTTTT
. | TRBJ1-1 | TRBV28 | . | CASSLTAPWNTEAFF | TGTGCCAGCAGTTTAACGGCCCCATGGAACACTGAAGCTTTCTTT
many | TRBJ2-7 | TRBV6-1 | TRBD2 | CASRRGTSGRYEQYF | TGTGCCAGCAGGCGAGGGACTAGCGGGAGATACGAGCAGTACTTC
. | TRBJ1-3 | TRBV9 | . | CASSEGTGAGSGNTIYF | TGTGCCAGCAGCGAAGGGACGGGGGCTGGCTCTGGAAACACCATATATTTT
. | TRBJ2-1 | TRBV7-3 | TRBD2 | CASSLGVGLAETRAYNEQFF | TGTGCCAGCAGCTTAGGAGTCGGCCTAGCGGAAACTAGGGCTTACAATGAGCAGTTCTTC
many | TRBJ2-7 | TRBV7-8 | . | CASSRRRGSYEQYF | TGTGCCAGCAGCCGAAGGAGGGGCTCCTACGAGCAGTACTTC
. | TRBJ1-5 | TRBV18 | . | CASSPFAGSQPQHF | TGTGCCAGCTCACCATTTGCGGGGAGCCAGCCCCAGCATTTT
few | TRBJ2-7 | TRBV28 | . | CASSSPMNYEQYF | TGTGCCAGCAGTTCCCCGATGAACTACGAGCAGTACTTC
. | TRBJ2-1 | TRBV5-1 | TRBD1 | CASSSGQGGNNEQFF | TGCGCCAGCAGTTCGGGACAGGGAGGGAACAATGAGCAGTTCTTC
. | TRBJ1-2 | TRBV6-1 | TRBD1 | CASGGAGGGYTF | TGTGCCAGCGGAGGAGCAGGGGGCGGCTACACCTTC
. | TRBJ1-4 | TRBV27 | TRBD1 | CASSLAFGDSLNEKLFF | TGTGCCAGCAGTTTAGCATTCGGGGACAGCCTTAATGAAAAACTGTTTTTT
. | TRBJ2-7 | TRBV2 | . | CASSPHRRDTSPEQYF | TGTGCCAGCAGCCCACACCGACGGGACACGTCCCCCGAGCAGTACTTC
many | TRBJ2-1 | TRBV2 | TRBD2 | CASTQLAGGAYNEQFF | TGTGCCAGCACCCAACTAGCGGGGGGGGCCTACAATGAGCAGTTCTTC
many | TRBJ2-3 | TRBV7-3 | TRBD1 | CASSPKAGQGTDTQYF | TGTGCCAGCAGCCCGAAGGCGGGACAGGGGACAGATACGCAGTATTTT
many | TRBJ2-7 | TRBV28 | . | CASSPPWADYEQYF | TGTGCCAGCAGCCCCCCTTGGGCAGACTACGAGCAGTACTTC
. | TRBJ2-3 | TRBV5-5 | . | CASSLSPDGTDTQYF | TGTGCCAGCAGCTTAAGCCCAGACGGAACAGATACGCAGTATTTT
few | TRBJ1-1 | TRBV6-1 | . | CASSEEFSEAFF | TGTGCCAGCAGTGAAGAATTTTCTGAAGCTTTCTTT
many | TRBJ2-7 | TRBV28 | . | CASRINRVYEQYF | TGTGCCAGCCGCATCAACAGGGTCTACGAGCAGTACTTC
many | TRBJ2-2 | TRBV7-9 | TRBD1 | CASSHRGQGAAGELFF | TGTGCCAGCAGCCACCGCGGACAGGGGGCGGCCGGGGAGCTGTTTTTT
many | TRBJ2-1 | TRBV5-5 | . | CASSWAQALYNEQFF | TGTGCCAGCAGCTGGGCCCAGGCCCTCTACAATGAGCAGTTCTTC
. | TRBJ1-3 | TRBV6-1 | . | CASSPEMDRNTIYF | TGTGCCAGCAGTCCCGAGATGGATAGAAACACCATATATTTT
few | TRBJ2-4 | TRBV7-2 | . | CASSLRWSLVLVKNIQYF | TGTGCCAGCAGCCTACGGTGGAGTCTGGTGTTGGTCAAAAACATTCAGTACTTC
few | TRBJ2-7 | TRBV29-1 | . | CSVGQSYEQYF | TGCAGCGTTGGTCAGTCCTACGAGCAGTACTTC
few | TRBJ2-6 | TRBV4-1 | . | CASSQSDSRSGANVLTF | TGCGCCAGCAGCCAATCGGACAGCCGCTCTGGGGCCAACGTCCTGACTTTC
many | TRBJ2-1 | TRBV30 | . | CAWSPWSGYEQFF | TGTGCCTGGAGCCCCTGGTCAGGGTATGAGCAGTTCTTC
. | TRBJ1-2 | TRBV27 | TRBD1 | CASSKTGRVSGYTF | TGTGCCAGCAGTAAGACAGGGCGGGTATCTGGCTACACCTTC
many | TRBJ2-2 | TRBV24-1 | . | CATSDLSTGELFF | TGTGCCACCAGTGATTTGTCCACCGGGGAGCTGTTTTTT
many | TRBJ1-5 | TRBV30 | TRBD1 | CAWSGTGGNQPQHF | TGTGCCTGGAGCGGGACAGGGGGCAATCAGCCCCAGCATTTT
few | TRBJ1-3 | TRBV10-3 | TRBD1 | CAIRDRGKENTIYF | TGTGCCATCAGGGACAGGGGGAAAGAAAACACCATATATTTT
. | TRBJ1-4 | TRBV4-1 | . | CASSQNPGNREKLFF | TGCGCCAGCAGCCAAAACCCAGGGAATCGGGAAAAACTGTTTTTT
many | TRBJ2-1 | TRBV11-2 | . | CASSPDHYGEQFF | TGTGCCAGCAGCCCGGACCATTATGGGGAGCAGTTCTTC
many | TRBJ1-2 | TRBV7-9 | TRBD1 | CASSSGGAGYGYTF | TGTGCCAGCAGCTCAGGGGGCGCAGGCTATGGCTACACCTTC
many | TRBJ1-2 | TRBV3-1 | . | CASSYQTASYGYTF | TGTGCCAGCAGCTACCAGACAGCGAGCTATGGCTACACCTTC
few | TRBJ2-1 | TRBV28 | . | CARSRAGARNEQFF | TGTGCCAGGAGCCGGGCGGGGGCGCGTAATGAGCAGTTCTTC
many | TRBJ1-6 | TRBV9 | TRBD1 | CASSPGEGGGRNSPLHF | TGTGCCAGCAGCCCAGGCGAAGGGGGCGGCCGTAATTCACCCCTCCACTTT
few | TRBJ1-1 | TRBV18 | TRBD1 | CASSLGQGGRNTEAFF | TGTGCCAGCTCACTTGGACAGGGAGGGAGAAACACTGAAGCTTTCTTT
many | TRBJ2-7 | TRBV20-1 | . | CSATSVDYEQYF | TGCAGTGCTACTAGCGTGGACTACGAGCAGTACTTC
few | TRBJ1-2 | TRBV11-2 | . | CASSRGEGLGYGYTF | TGTGCCAGCAGCAGAGGGGAGGGGCTTGGCTATGGCTACACCTTC
once | TRBJ2-7 | TRBV2 | TRBD2 | CASSATSGSTYEQYF | TGTGCCAGCAGTGCTACGAGCGGGAGTACATACGAGCAGTACTTC
. | TRBJ2-5 | TRBV5-6 | TRBD1 | CASSYGDRGWETQYF | TGTGCCAGCAGCTATGGGGACAGGGGCTGGGAGACCCAGTACTTC
once | TRBJ2-6 | TRBV5-1 | . | CASSLDIYGILSGANVLTF | TGTGCCAGCAGCTTGGATATTTACGGGATCCTCTCTGGGGCCAACGTCCTGACTTTC
few | TRBJ1-2 | TRBV18 | . | CASSPSGEPNYGYTF | TGTGCCAGCTCACCAAGTGGGGAGCCAAACTATGGCTACACCTTC
many | TRBJ2-3 | TRBV20-1 | . | CSASQSTDTQYF | TGCAGTGCTAGCCAGAGCACAGATACGCAGTATTTT
many | TRBJ1-2 | TRBV28 | . | CASTPRWVGAAKGGYTF | TGTGCCAGCACCCCACGGTGGGTAGGCGCGGCTAAGGGGGGCTACACCTTC
few | TRBJ2-7 | TRBV14 | TRBD2 | CASSPSKGLAGGASGEQYF | TGTGCCAGCAGCCCCAGTAAGGGACTAGCGGGAGGGGCCTCCGGGGAGCAGTACTTC
few | TRBJ1-1 | TRBV30 | . | CAWRMGILGEAFF | TGTGCCTGGAGGATGGGAATCCTGGGCGAAGCTTTCTTT